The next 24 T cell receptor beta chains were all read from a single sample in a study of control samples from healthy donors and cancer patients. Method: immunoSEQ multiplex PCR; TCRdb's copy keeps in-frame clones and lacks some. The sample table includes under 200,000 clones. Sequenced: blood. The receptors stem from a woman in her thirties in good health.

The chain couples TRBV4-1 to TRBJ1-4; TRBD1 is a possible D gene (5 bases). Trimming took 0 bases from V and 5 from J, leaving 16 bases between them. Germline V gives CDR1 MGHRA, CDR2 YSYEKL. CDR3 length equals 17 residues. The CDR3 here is CASSQEKNQGRNEKLFF. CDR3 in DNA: TGCGCCAGCAGCCAAGAAAAGAACCAGGGTCGGAATGAAAAACTGTTTTTT.

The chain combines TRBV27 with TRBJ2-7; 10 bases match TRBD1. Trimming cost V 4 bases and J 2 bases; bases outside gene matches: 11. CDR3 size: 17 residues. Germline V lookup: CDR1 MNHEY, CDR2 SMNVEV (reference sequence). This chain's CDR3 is CASSSSTTGTGAYEQYF. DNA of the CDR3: TGTGCCAGCAGTTCCTCCACAACCGGGACAGGGGCCTACGAGCAGTACTTC.

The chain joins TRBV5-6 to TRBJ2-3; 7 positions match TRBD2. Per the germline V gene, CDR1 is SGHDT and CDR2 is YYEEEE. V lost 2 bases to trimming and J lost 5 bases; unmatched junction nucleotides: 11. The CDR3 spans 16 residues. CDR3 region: CASSFALGGTQDTQYF. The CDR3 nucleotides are TGTGCCAGCAGCTTTGCGTTGGGGGGGACGCAAGATACGCAGTATTTT.

CDR3 sequence (DNA): TGTGCCAGCACCGAAGGGACTGAAGCTTTCTTT. This gives the protein CASTEGTEAFF. The chain carries TRBV28 and TRBJ1-1; D not certain. The CDR3 has 11 residues. Trimming pared 7 bases from V and 5 bases from J, leaving 8 bases between. Per germline, CDR1 MDHEN and CDR2 SYDVKM.

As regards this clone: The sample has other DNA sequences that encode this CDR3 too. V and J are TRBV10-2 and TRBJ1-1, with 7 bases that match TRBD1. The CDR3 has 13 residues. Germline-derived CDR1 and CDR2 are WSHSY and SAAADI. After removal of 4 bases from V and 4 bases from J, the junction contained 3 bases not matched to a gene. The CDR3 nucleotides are TGCGCCAGCAGTGTATCAGGGGGCACTGAAGCTTTCTTT. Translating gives CASSVSGGTEAFF.

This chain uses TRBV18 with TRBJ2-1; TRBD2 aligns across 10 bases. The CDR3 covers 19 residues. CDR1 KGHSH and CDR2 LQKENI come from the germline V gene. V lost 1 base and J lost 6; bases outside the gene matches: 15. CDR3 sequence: CASSPRTSGPLRAVNEQFF. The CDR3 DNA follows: TGTGCCAGCTCACCACGGACTAGCGGCCCGCTTAGGGCTGTCAATGAGCAGTTCTTC.

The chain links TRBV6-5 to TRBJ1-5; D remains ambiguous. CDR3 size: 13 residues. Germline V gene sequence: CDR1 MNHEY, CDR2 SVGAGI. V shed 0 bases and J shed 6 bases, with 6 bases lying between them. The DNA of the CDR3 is TGTGCCAGCAGTTACTCACGGGTTCAGCCCCAGCATTTT. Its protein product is CASSYSRVQPQHF.

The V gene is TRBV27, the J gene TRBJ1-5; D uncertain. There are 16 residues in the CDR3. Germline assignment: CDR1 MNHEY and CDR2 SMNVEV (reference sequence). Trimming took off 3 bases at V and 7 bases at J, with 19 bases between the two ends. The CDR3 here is CASSLSVRAGRQPQHF. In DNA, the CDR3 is TGTGCCAGCAGTTTGTCTGTTAGGGCAGGTCGACAGCCCCAGCATTTT.

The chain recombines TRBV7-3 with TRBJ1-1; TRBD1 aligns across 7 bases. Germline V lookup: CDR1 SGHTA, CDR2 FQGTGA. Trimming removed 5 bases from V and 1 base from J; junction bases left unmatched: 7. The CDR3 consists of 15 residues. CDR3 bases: TGTGCCAGCAGCGAATACAAGGGGGCGAACACTGAAGCTTTCTTT. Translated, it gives CASSEYKGANTEAFF.

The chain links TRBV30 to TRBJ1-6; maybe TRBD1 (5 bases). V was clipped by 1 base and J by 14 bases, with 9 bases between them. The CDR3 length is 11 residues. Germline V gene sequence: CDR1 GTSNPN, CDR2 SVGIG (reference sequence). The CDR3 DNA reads TGTGCCTGGAGTGGTGGCAGGGCCCTCCACTTT. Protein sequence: CAWSGGRALHF.

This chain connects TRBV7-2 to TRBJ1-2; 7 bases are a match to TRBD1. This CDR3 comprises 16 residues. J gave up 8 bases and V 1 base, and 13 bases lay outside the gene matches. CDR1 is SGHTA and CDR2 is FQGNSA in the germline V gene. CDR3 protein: CASSLGGTVSRRGYTF. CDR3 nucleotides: TGTGCCAGCAGCTTAGGGGGGACAGTCTCTAGGCGGGGCTACACCTTC.

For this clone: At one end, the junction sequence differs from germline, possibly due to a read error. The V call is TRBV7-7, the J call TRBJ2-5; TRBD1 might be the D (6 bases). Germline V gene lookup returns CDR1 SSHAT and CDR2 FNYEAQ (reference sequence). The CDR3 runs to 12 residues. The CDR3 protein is CASSLRGETQYF. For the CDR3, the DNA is TGTGCTAGCAGCTTAAGGGGGGAGACCCAGTACTTC.

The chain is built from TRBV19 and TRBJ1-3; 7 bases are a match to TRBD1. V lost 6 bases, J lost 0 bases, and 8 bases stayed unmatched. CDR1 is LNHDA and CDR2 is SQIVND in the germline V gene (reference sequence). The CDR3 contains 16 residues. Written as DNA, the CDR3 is TGTGCCAGTAGGTGGACAGGACGGAGCTCTGGAAACACCATATATTTT. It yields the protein CASRWTGRSSGNTIYF.

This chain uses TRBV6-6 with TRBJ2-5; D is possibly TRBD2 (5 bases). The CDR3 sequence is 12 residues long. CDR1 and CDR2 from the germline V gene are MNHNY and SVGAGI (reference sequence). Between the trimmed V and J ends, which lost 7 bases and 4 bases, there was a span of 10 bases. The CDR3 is CASKREGETQYF. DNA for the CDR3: TGTGCCAGCAAGAGGGAAGGAGAGACCCAGTACTTC.

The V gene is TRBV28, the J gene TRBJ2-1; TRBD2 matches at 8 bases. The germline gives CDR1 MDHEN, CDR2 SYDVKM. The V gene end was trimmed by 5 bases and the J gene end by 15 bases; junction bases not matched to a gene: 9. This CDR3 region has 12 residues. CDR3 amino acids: CASSTGGPLWFF. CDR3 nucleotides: TGTGCCAGCAGTACGGGGGGGCCGTTGTGGTTCTTC.

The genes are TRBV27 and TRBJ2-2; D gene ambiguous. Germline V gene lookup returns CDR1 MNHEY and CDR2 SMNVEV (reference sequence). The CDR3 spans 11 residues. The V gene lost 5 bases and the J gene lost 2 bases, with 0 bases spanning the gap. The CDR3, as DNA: TGTGCCAGCAGTAACACCGGGGAGCTGTTTTTT. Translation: CASSNTGELFF.

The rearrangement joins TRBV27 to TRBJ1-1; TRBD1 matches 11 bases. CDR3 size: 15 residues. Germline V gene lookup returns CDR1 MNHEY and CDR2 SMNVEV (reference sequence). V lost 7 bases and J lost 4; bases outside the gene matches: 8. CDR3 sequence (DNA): TGTGCCAGCACCGCGTACGGACAGGGGGCCACTGAAGCTTTCTTT. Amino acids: CASTAYGQGATEAFF.

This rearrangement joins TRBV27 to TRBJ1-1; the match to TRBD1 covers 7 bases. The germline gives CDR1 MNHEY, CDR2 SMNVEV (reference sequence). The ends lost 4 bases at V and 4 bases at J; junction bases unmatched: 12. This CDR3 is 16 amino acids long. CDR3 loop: CASSSPTHRGGTEAFF. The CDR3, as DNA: TGTGCCAGCAGTTCGCCCACTCACAGGGGAGGCACTGAAGCTTTCTTT.

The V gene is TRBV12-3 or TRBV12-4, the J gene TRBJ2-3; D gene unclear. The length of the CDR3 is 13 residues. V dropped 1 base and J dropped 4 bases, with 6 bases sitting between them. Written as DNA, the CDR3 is TGTGCCAGCAGTTTAGACCGGTCAGATACGCAGTATTTT. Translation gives CASSLDRSDTQYF.

The CDR3 DNA reads as TGTGCCACTACCCGGTCTAGCGGGGGGCCGAGCTCCTACAATGAGCAGTTCTTC. It encodes CATTRSSGGPSSYNEQFF. The rearrangement joins TRBV27 to TRBJ2-1; TRBD2 matches 11 bases. CDR3 length equals 18 residues. CDR1 is MNHEY and CDR2 is SMNVEV in the germline V gene (reference sequence). Trimming at V came to 10 bases and at J to 0 bases, leaving 14 bases not matched to a gene.

This chain's CDR3 is CASSSFPPRGFYGYTF. Written as DNA, the CDR3 is TGTGCCAGCAGCTCTTTCCCTCCGCGGGGCTTCTATGGCTACACCTTC. The chain is built from TRBV11-2 and TRBJ1-2; TRBD1 is a possible D gene (5 bases). Trimming stripped 4 bases from V and 4 bases from J, with 19 bases between. CDR1 is SGHAT and CDR2 is FQNNGV in the germline V gene. The CDR3 sequence is 16 residues long. The variable domain in full, with the rest retrieved from reference TRBV11-2 and TRBJ1-2, is EAGVAQSPRYKIIEKRQSVAFWCNPISGHATLYWYQQILGQGPKLLIQFQNNGVVDDSQLPKDRFSAERLKGVDSTLKIQPAKLEDSAVYLCASSSFPPRGFYGYTFGSGTRLTVV.

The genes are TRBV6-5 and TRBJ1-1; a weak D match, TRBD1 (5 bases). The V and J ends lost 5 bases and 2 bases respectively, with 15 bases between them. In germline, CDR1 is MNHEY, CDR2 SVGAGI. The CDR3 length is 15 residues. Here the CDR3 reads CASSPTGGGNTEAFF. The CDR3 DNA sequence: TGTGCCAGCAGTCCAACGGGGGGAGGAAACACTGAAGCTTTCTTT.

CDR3 loop: CASSQGWGPQYNEQFF. The CDR3 DNA reads TGCGCCAGCAGCCAAGGGTGGGGGCCTCAATACAATGAGCAGTTCTTC. This chain links TRBV4-1 with TRBJ2-1; a possible D gene is TRBD1 (6 bases). CDR1 MGHRA and CDR2 YSYEKL come from the germline V gene. There are 16 residues in the CDR3. With 1 base removed from V and 4 bases from J, the gap between germline ends came to 14 bases.

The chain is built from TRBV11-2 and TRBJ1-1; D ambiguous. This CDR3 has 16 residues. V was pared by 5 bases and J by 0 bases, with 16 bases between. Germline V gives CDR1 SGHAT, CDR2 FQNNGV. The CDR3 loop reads CASSLVGWGLNTEAFF. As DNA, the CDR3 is TGTGCCAGCAGCCTCGTGGGTTGGGGATTGAACACTGAAGCTTTCTTT.